This T cell receptor (beta chain) emerged from a study of OX40 agonist ivuxolimab in advanced cancers. Overall study: Three patients, one with hepatocellular carcinoma and two with cutaneous melanoma, responded partially.

A remark on this clone: Other DNA sequences in the sample encode the same CDR3.

The CDR3 totals 15 residues. The V gene's germline CDR1 is MDHEN and CDR2 SYDVKM. V dropped 2 bases and J dropped 3; count of bases not matched to a gene: 4. Measured with immunoSEQ multiplex PCR; TCRdb has only the in-frame clones, and not every one. The sample holds 90,000 to 130,000 clones; roughly 89% are singletons and the top ten take 0.25% to 0.3%. Individuals having autoimmune disease history or systemic immunosuppression were not enrolled. At cycle 4 day 1, cycle 7 day 1, and baseline, blood was sampled. This chain joins TRBV28 and TRBJ1-1; 9 bases match TRBD1. This TCR came from an adult with an advanced solid tumor such as melanoma, head and neck, liver or kidney cancer. The sample was CD4+ or CD8+ T cells sorted from blood, taken in a trial of the OX40 agonist ivuxolimab. CDR3 DNA: TGTGCCAGCAGTTTAAGTACAGGGGGCGACACTGAAGCTTTCTTT. Amino acid sequence: CASSLSTGGDTEAFF.